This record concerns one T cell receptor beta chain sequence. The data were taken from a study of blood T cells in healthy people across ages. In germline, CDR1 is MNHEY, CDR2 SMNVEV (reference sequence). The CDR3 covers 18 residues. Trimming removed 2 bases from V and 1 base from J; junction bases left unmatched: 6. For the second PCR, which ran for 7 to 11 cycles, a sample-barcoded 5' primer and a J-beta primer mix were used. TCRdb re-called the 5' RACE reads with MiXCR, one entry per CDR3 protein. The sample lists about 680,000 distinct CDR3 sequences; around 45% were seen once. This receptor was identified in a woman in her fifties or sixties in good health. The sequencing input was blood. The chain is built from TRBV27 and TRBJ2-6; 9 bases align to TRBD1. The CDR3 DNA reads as TGTGCCAGCAGTTTAGGGGGACAGGGTTTATCTGGGGCCAACGTCCTGACTTTC. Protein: CASSLGGQGLSGANVLTF.